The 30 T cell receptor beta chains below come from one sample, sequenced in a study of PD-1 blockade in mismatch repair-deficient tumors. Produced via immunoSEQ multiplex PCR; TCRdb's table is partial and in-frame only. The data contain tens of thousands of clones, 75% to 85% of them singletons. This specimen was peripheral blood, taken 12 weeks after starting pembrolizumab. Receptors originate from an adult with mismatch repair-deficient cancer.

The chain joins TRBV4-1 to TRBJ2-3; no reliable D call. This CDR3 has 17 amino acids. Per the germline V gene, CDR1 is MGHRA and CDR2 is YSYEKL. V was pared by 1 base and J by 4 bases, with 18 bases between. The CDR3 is CASSQAQGWSFSDTQYF. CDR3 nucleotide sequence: TGCGCCAGCAGCCAAGCTCAAGGGTGGTCCTTTTCAGATACGCAGTATTTT.

CDR3 DNA sequence: TGCGCCAGCAGCTTGGGGGCCACAGATACGCAGTATTTT. Its protein is CASSLGATDTQYF. The chain couples TRBV5-1 to TRBJ2-3; D remains ambiguous. The CDR3 sequence is 13 residues long. Germline assignment: CDR1 SGHRS and CDR2 YFSETQ. V was clipped by 0 bases and J by 2 bases, with 4 bases between them. Full variable domain (missing parts from reference TRBV5-1 and TRBJ2-3): KAGVTQTPRYLIKTRGQQVTLSCSPISGHRSVSWYQQTPGQGLQFLFEYFSETQRNKGNFPGRFSGRQFSNSRSEMNVSTLELGDSALYLCASSLGATDTQYFGPGTRLTVL.

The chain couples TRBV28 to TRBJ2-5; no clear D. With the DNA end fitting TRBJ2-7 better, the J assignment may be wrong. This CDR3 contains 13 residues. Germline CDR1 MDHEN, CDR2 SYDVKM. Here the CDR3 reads CASSYLRFYEQYF. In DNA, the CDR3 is TGTGCCAGCAGTTACCTACGTTTCTACGAGCAGTACTTC.

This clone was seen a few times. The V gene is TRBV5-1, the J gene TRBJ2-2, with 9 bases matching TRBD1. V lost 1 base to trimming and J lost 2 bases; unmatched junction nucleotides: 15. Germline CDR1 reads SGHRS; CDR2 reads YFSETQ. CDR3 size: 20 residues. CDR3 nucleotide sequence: TGCGCCAGCAGCTTGTTTGGAACCGGGACAGGGATCCGCAACACCGGGGAGCTGTTTTTT. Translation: CASSLFGTGTGIRNTGELFF.

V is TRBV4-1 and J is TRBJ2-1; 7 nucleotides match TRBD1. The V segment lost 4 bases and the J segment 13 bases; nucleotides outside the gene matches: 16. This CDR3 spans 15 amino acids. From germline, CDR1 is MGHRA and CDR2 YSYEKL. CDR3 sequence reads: CASSLQHHPRDSQFF. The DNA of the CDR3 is TGCGCCAGCAGCCTTCAACACCATCCCCGGGACAGTCAGTTCTTC.

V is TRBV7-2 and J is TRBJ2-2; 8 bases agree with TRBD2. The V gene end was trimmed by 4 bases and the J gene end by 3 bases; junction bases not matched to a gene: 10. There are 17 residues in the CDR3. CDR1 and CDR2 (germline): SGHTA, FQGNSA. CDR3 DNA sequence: TGTGCCAGCAGCTCAGCCGGACTAGCACACGACACCGGGGAGCTGTTTTTT. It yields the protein CASSSAGLAHDTGELFF.

In DNA, the CDR3 is TGTGCCATCAAGGAATCCGGGGAGCTGTTTTTT. The encoded protein is CAIKESGELFF. The genes are TRBV10-3 and TRBJ2-2; D remains unclear. Per germline, CDR1 ENHRY and CDR2 SYGVKD. The V end was cut by 7 bases, the J end by 6 bases, with 6 bases between. The CDR3 sequence is 11 residues long.

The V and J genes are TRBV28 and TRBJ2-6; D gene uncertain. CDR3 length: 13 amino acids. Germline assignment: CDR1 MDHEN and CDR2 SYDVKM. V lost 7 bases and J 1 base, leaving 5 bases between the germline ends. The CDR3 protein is CASTLSGANVLTF. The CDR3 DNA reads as TGTGCCAGCACCTTATCTGGGGCCAACGTCCTGACTTTC.

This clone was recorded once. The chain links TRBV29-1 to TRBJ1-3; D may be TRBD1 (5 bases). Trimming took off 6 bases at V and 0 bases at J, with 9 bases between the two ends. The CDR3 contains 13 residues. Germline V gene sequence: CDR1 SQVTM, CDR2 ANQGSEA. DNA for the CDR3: TGCAGCGTCACGACAGACTCTGGAAACACCATATATTTT. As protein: CSVTTDSGNTIYF.

CDR3 sequence: CASSLWTSGRAESSYEQYF. The CDR3 region has the DNA TGTGCCAGCAGCCTCTGGACTAGCGGGAGGGCCGAGAGCTCCTACGAGCAGTACTTC. The V call is TRBV28, the J call TRBJ2-7; 15 nucleotides line up with TRBD2. Germline V gives CDR1 MDHEN, CDR2 SYDVKM. This CDR3 has 19 amino acids. V was pared by 6 bases and J by 0 bases, with 12 bases of the junction left unmatched.

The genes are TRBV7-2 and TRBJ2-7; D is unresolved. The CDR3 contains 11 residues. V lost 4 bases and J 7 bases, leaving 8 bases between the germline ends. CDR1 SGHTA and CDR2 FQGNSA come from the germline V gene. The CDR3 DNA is TGTGCCAGCAGCTCCGGACGGGAGCAGTACTTC. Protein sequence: CASSSGREQYF.

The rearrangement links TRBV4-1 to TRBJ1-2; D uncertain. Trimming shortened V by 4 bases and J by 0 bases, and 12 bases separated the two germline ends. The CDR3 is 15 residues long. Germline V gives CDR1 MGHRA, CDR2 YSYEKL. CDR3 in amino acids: CASSPMEGSNYGYTF. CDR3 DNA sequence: TGCGCCAGCAGCCCCATGGAGGGATCTAACTATGGCTACACCTTC.

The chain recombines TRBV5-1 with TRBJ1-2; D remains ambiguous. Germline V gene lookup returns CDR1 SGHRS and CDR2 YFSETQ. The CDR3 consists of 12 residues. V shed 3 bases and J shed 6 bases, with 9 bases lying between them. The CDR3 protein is CASSSTGDGYTF. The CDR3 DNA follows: TGCGCCAGCAGCTCAACGGGAGATGGCTACACCTTC.

CDR3 sequence reads: CASSIGGGHGIQYF. In DNA, the CDR3 is TGTGCCAGTAGTATAGGGGGGGGTCACGGCATTCAGTACTTC. This sequence joins TRBV19 and TRBJ2-4; 7 bases are shared with TRBD2. There are 14 residues in the CDR3. Germline CDR1 is LNHDA and CDR2 is SQIVND (reference sequence). V lost 1 base to trimming and J lost 9 bases; unmatched junction nucleotides: 6.

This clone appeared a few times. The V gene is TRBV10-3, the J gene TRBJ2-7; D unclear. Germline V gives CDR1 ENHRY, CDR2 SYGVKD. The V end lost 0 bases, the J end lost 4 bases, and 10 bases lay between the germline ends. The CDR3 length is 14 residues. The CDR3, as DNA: TGTGCCATCAGTGAGTCGACCGACTGGTACGAGCAGTACTTC. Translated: CAISESTDWYEQYF.

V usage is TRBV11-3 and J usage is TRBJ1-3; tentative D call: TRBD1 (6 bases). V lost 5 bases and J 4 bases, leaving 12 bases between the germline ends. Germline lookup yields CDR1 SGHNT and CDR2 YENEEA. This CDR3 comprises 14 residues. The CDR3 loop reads CASSPRTAGNTIYF. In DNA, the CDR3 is TGTGCCAGCAGCCCCCGGACAGCAGGAAACACCATATATTTT.

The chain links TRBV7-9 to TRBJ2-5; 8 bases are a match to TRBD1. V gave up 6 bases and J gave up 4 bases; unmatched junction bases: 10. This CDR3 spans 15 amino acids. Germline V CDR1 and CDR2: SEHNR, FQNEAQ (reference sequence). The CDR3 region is CASRKGQGARETQYF. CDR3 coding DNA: TGTGCCAGCAGGAAAGGCCAGGGGGCTCGAGAGACCCAGTACTTC.

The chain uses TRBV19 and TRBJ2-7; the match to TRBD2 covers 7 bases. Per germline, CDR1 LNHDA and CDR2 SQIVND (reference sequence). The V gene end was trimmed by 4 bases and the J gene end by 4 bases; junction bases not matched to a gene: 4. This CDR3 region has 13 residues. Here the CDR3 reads CASSRSSGYEQYF. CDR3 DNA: TGTGCCAGTAGTAGGAGTAGCGGGTACGAGCAGTACTTC.

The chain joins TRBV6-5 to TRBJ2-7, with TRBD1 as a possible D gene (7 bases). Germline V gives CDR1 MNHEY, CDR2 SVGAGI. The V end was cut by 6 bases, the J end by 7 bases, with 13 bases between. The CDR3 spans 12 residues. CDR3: CASRAGQYEQYF. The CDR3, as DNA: TGTGCCAGCAGGGCGGGACAGTATGAGCAGTACTTC.

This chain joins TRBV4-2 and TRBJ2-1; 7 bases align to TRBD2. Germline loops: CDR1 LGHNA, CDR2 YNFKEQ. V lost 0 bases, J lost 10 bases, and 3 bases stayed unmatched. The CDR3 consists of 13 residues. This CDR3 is CASSQDWREEQFF. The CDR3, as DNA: TGTGCCAGCAGCCAAGATTGGCGGGAGGAGCAGTTCTTC.

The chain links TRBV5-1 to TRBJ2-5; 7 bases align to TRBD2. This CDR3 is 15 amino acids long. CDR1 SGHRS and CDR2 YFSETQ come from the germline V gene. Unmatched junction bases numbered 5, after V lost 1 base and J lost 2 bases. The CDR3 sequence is CASSLYGGGQETQYF. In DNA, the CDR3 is TGCGCCAGCAGCTTGTATGGCGGGGGACAAGAGACCCAGTACTTC.

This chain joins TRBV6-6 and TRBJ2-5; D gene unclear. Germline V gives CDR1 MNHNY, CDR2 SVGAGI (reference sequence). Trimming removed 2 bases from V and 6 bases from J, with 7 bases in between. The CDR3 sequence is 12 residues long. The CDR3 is CASSYREKTQYF. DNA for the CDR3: TGTGCCAGCAGTTACCGAGAGAAGACCCAGTACTTC.

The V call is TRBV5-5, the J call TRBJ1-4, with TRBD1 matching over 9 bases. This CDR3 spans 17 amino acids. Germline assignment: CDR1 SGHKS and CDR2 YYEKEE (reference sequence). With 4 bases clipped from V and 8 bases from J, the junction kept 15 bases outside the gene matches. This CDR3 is CASSVNPGQGYWEKLFF. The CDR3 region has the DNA TGTGCCAGCAGCGTCAACCCGGGACAGGGTTATTGGGAAAAACTGTTTTTT. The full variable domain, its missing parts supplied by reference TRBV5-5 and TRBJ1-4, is DAGVTQSPTHLIKTRGQQVTLRCSPISGHKSVSWYQQVLGQGPQFIFQYYEKEERGRGNFPDRFSARQFPNYSSELNVNALLLGDSALYLCASSVNPGQGYWEKLFFGSGTQLSVL.

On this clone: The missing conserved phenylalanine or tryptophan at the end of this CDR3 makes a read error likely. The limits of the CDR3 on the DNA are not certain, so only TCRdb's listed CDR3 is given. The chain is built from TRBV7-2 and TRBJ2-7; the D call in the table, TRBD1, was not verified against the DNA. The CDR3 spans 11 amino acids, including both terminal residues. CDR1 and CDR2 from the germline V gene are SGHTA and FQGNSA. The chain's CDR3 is CASSLNPDRVT.

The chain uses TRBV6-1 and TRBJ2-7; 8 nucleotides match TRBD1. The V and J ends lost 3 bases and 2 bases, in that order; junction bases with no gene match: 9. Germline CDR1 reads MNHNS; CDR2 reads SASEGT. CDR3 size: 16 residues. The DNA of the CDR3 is TGTGCCAGCAGTGAGGGCAGGGGGCTACCTCCCTACGAGCAGTACTTC. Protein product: CASSEGRGLPPYEQYF.

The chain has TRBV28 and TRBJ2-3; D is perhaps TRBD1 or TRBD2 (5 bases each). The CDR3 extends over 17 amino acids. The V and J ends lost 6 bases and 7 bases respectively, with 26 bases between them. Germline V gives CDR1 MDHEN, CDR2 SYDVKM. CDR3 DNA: TGTGCCAGCAGCCTGGACCTTGGGACCTTTCGCTCTTATACGCAGTATTTT. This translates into CASSLDLGTFRSYTQYF.

The DNA for the CDR3 is TGCGCCACAAGCCCCTCCGGCCGTGCAGATACGCAGTATTTT. Amino acids: CATSPSGRADTQYF. This chain joins TRBV10-2 and TRBJ2-3; D unresolved. V was shortened by 10 bases and J by 4 bases, with 18 bases between the two germline ends. The germline V gene has CDR1 WSHSY and CDR2 SAAADI. The CDR3 loop spans 14 amino acids.

Here the CDR3 DNA reads TGTGCCTGGAGTAACGGTTTAAACACCGGGGAGCTGTTTTTT. As protein: CAWSNGLNTGELFF. This chain connects TRBV30 to TRBJ2-2, with D hard to call. The CDR3 is 14 residues long. Germline V gene sequence: CDR1 GTSNPN, CDR2 SVGIG (reference sequence). V was shortened by 2 bases and J by 2 bases, with 9 bases between the two germline ends.

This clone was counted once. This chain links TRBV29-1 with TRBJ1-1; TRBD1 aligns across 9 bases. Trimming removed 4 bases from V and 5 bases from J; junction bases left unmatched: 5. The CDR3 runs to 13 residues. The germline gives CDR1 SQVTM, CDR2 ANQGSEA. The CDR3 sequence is CSVGGDRATEAFF. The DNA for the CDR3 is TGCAGCGTTGGGGGGGACAGGGCAACTGAAGCTTTCTTT.

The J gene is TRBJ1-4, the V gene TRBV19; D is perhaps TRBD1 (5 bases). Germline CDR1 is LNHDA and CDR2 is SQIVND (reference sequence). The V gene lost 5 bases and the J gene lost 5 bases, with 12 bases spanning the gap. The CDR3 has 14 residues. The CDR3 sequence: CASSVGTANEKLFF. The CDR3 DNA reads TGTGCCAGTAGTGTGGGGACGGCGAATGAAAAACTGTTTTTT.